The source of this T cell receptor beta chain is a study of blood T cell repertoires in COVID-19. Study context: Whether acute or convalescent, the COVID-19 samples came from the United States, Italy and Spain.

The repertoire was sequenced with immunoSEQ multiplex PCR; TCRdb's copy has only in-frame clones and lacks some. The sample yields about 160,000 clones, 80% seen once. V was pared by 4 bases and J by 6 bases, with 5 bases of the junction left unmatched. The CDR3 consists of 13 residues. Germline values: CDR1 SQVTM, CDR2 ANQGSEA. Ages ranged from 18 to 89 years, with residence in 20 to 30 US areas. Sequenced sample: PBMCs or T cells enriched from blood (not recorded which). V and J are TRBV29-1 and TRBJ1-4; 7 bases are shared with TRBD1. The receptor's source is an older woman who had recovered from COVID-19. As DNA, the CDR3 is TGCAGCGTTGTTTCCGACAGGGATGAAAAACTGTTTTTT. The encoded protein is CSVVSDRDEKLFF.